The next 21 T cell receptor beta chains were all read from a single sample in a study of graft-versus-host responses after intestinal transplantation. No antigen is known for these receptors. The data were produced by immunoSEQ multiplex PCR, yet TCRdb's version contains in-frame clones alone and is incomplete. The sample lists about 26,000 clones; around 80% were seen once. Sample: unstimulated CD4+ T cells sorted from spleen or lymph node cells, taken before intestinal transplant. These receptors came from a human donor who received an intestinal transplant.

The V and J genes are TRBV27 and TRBJ2-5; the D gene is possibly TRBD2 (6 bases). Germline CDR1 reads MNHEY; CDR2 reads SMNVEV (reference sequence). The CDR3 sequence is 15 residues long. V lost 5 bases and J 5 bases, leaving 18 bases between the germline ends. In DNA form, the CDR3 reads TGTGCCAGCAGTCTTAGACTAGGATCTATGGAGACCCAGTACTTC. The encoded protein is CASSLRLGSMETQYF.

The J gene is TRBJ2-7, the V gene TRBV6-1; D is perhaps TRBD1 or TRBD2 (5 bases each). V shed 6 bases and J shed 2 bases, with 17 bases lying between them. The CDR3 loop spans 15 amino acids. Germline V gene sequence: CDR1 MNHNS, CDR2 SASEGT. CDR3 in DNA: TGTGCCAGCAGCGGCCCGGGACGGAAGCCCTACGAGCAGTACTTC. Its protein product is CASSGPGRKPYEQYF.

The chain has TRBV5-1 and TRBJ1-6, with TRBD1 matching over 8 bases. This CDR3 is built from 17 residues. After removal of 0 bases from V and 7 bases from J, the junction contained 9 bases not matched to a gene. From germline, CDR1 is SGHRS and CDR2 YFSETQ. Here the CDR3 reads CASSLVGSGQVNSPLHF. In DNA, the CDR3 is TGCGCCAGCAGCTTGGTGGGGTCGGGACAGGTCAATTCACCCCTCCACTTT.

V is TRBV10-2 and J is TRBJ2-7, with D perhaps matching TRBD2 (7 bases). With 6 bases removed from V and 0 bases from J, the gap between germline ends came to 12 bases. The CDR3 sequence is 14 residues long. The V gene's germline CDR1 is WSHSY and CDR2 SAAADI. CDR3 in amino acids: CASRGGDFSYEQYF. CDR3 DNA sequence: TGCGCCAGCAGAGGGGGGGACTTCTCCTACGAGCAGTACTTC.

The rearrangement uses TRBV7-9 and TRBJ2-3, with D perhaps being TRBD1 or TRBD2 (7 bases each). V lost 4 bases, J lost 5 bases, and 13 bases lay in between. The CDR3 sequence is 14 residues long. Germline lookup yields CDR1 SEHNR and CDR2 FQNEAQ (reference sequence). CDR3 bases: TGTGCCAGCAGCTACAGGGGAGGGGTAGATACGCAGTATTTT. Its translation: CASSYRGGVDTQYF.

About this clone itself: Other DNA sequences in this specimen translate into the identical CDR3. The chain carries TRBV5-4 and TRBJ2-7; TRBD1 agrees at 12 bases. CDR1 SGHNT and CDR2 YYREEE come from the germline V gene (reference sequence). This CDR3 is built from 17 residues. Trimming cost V 0 bases and J 7 bases; bases outside gene matches: 11. In nucleotides, the CDR3 is TGTGCCAGCAGCTTGGGGGCGCCGGGACAGGGGGCGTTGGAGCAGTACTTC. Residues: CASSLGAPGQGALEQYF.

The rearrangement joins TRBV5-1 to TRBJ1-3, with 11 positions matching TRBD1. Trimming removed 4 bases from V and 5 bases from J; junction bases left unmatched: 5. The CDR3 spans 15 residues. Germline V gene lookup returns CDR1 SGHRS and CDR2 YFSETQ. The DNA of the CDR3 is TGCGCCAGCAGCGTAGGACAGGGGGCCCGAAACACCATATATTTT. Translated, it gives CASSVGQGARNTIYF.

The chain links TRBV5-5 to TRBJ2-3; D gene ambiguous. V lost 0 bases and J 2 bases, leaving 1 base between the germline ends. The length of the CDR3 is 12 residues. Per the germline V gene, CDR1 is SGHKS and CDR2 is YYEKEE (reference sequence). CDR3 in DNA: TGTGCCAGCAGCTTGGTCACAGATACGCAGTATTTT. It encodes CASSLVTDTQYF.

This clone was detected only once. V usage is TRBV28 and J usage is TRBJ2-4, with D perhaps matching TRBD2 (6 bases). This CDR3 is built from 18 residues. V was clipped by 6 bases and J by 0 bases, with 21 bases between them. The V gene's germline CDR1 is MDHEN and CDR2 SYDVKM. CDR3 bases: TGTGCCAGCAGAGTTGGCGGGGCTTTTGGACTAGCCAAAAACATTCAGTACTTC. It yields the protein CASRVGGAFGLAKNIQYF.

This chain joins TRBV6-1 and TRBJ1-1; TRBD1 is a possible D gene (5 bases). Germline CDR1 is MNHNS and CDR2 is SASEGT. The CDR3 sequence is 14 residues long. Trimming removed 3 bases at V and 0 bases at J, with 8 bases between. This CDR3 reads CASSEGVLNTEAFF. CDR3 nucleotides: TGTGCCAGCAGTGAGGGGGTTTTGAACACTGAAGCTTTCTTT.

The chain carries TRBV5-4 and TRBJ2-3, with TRBD2 matching 10 bases. Germline CDR1 SGHNT, CDR2 YYREEE (reference sequence). Trimming removed 1 base from V and 2 bases from J; junction bases left unmatched: 4. The CDR3 is 16 residues long. The CDR3 sequence: CASSLYLAGVTDTQYF. The CDR3 bases are TGTGCCAGCAGCTTGTACCTAGCGGGGGTCACAGATACGCAGTATTTT. Drawing the rest from reference TRBV5-4 and TRBJ2-3, the complete variable domain is ETGVTQSPTHLIKTRGQQVTLRCSSQSGHNTVSWYQQALGQGPQFIFQYYREEENGRGNFPPRFSGLQFPNYSSELNVNALELDDSALYLCASSLYLAGVTDTQYFGPGTRLTVL.

The CDR3 bases are TGTGCCAGCAGCTGGGGGGGTTTGAATCAGCCCCAGCATTTT. Protein sequence: CASSWGGLNQPQHF. The chain employs TRBV5-6 and TRBJ1-5; TRBD1 is a possible D gene (5 bases). V dropped 3 bases and J dropped 4 bases, with 11 bases sitting between them. This CDR3 contains 14 residues. Germline values: CDR1 SGHDT, CDR2 YYEEEE.

The CDR3 DNA reads as TGTGCCAGCAGCGCAGGGCGAGATAATGAAAAACTGTTTTTT. Amino acids: CASSAGRDNEKLFF. The chain employs TRBV11-1 and TRBJ1-4, with D possibly being TRBD1 (5 bases). Germline values: CDR1 SGHAT, CDR2 FQDESV (reference sequence). The germline V and J ends were trimmed by 5 bases and 4 bases, with 11 bases remaining between them. The CDR3 is 14 amino acids.

The CDR3 DNA follows: TGCGCCAGCAGCCAAGCTAGCGGGAGCTCCTACAATGAGCAGTTCTTC. As protein: CASSQASGSSYNEQFF. This sequence joins TRBV4-1 and TRBJ2-1, with TRBD2 matching 10 bases. The CDR3 covers 16 residues. The trim removed 1 base at V and 0 bases at J, leaving 0 bases unmatched. The germline V gene encodes CDR1 MGHRA and CDR2 YSYEKL.

The chain employs TRBV6-1 and TRBJ2-4; tentatively, D is TRBD2 (5 bases). With 3 bases removed from V and 7 bases from J, the gap between germline ends came to 16 bases. The CDR3 is 15 residues long. Germline CDR1 reads MNHNS; CDR2 reads SASEGT. DNA for the CDR3: TGTGCCAGCAGTGACGAGGGCGCTGGGGTTAACATTCAGTACTTC. Protein product: CASSDEGAGVNIQYF.

The chain links TRBV2 to TRBJ1-1; D uncertain. Germline V CDR1 and CDR2: SNHLY, FYNNEI. The CDR3 spans 15 residues. Trimming stripped 1 base from V and 3 bases from J, with 12 bases between. CDR3 region: CASSEGVGRDTEAFF. CDR3 in DNA: TGTGCCAGCAGTGAAGGAGTAGGGAGGGACACTGAAGCTTTCTTT.

The rearrangement uses TRBV19 and TRBJ2-3; the match to TRBD2 covers 12 bases. CDR1 and CDR2 from the germline V gene are LNHDA and SQIVND (reference sequence). The CDR3 is 16 amino acids. J lost 3 bases, V lost 3 bases, and 4 bases had no gene match. The CDR3 bases are TGTGCCAGTAGTATGACTAGCGGGAGAGGGACAGATACGCAGTATTTT. This sequence encodes CASSMTSGRGTDTQYF.

There are a few counts of this clone. Distinct nucleotide sequences in the sample also encode this CDR3. The chain has TRBV5-1 and TRBJ2-3, with TRBD2 matching over 11 bases. There are 14 residues in the CDR3. Germline CDR1 reads SGHRS; CDR2 reads YFSETQ. The V gene end was trimmed by 5 bases and the J gene end by 1 base; junction bases not matched to a gene: 0. CDR3 sequence reads: CASRGLAGTDTQYF. The CDR3 DNA reads TGCGCCAGCAGGGGACTAGCGGGCACAGATACGCAGTATTTT.

The rearrangement joins TRBV19 to TRBJ2-3; D not resolved. CDR3 length: 13 amino acids. Germline assignment: CDR1 LNHDA and CDR2 SQIVND (reference sequence). Trimming removed 0 bases at V and 7 bases at J, with 8 bases between. CDR3 amino acids: CASSIDWVNTQYF. The CDR3 DNA reads as TGTGCCAGTAGTATAGATTGGGTAAATACGCAGTATTTT.

The chain couples TRBV5-4 to TRBJ1-6, with D possibly matching TRBD1 (5 bases). V lost 1 base to trimming and J lost 8 bases, with 13 bases between them. Germline values: CDR1 SGHNT, CDR2 YYREEE (reference sequence). CDR3 length: 15 amino acids. In DNA, the CDR3 is TGTGCCAGCAGCTTGCGGGGGGGTAGTTATTCACCCCTCCACTTT. This sequence encodes CASSLRGGSYSPLHF.

CDR3 loop: CASSYSAGSQPQHF. The CDR3, as DNA: TGTGCCAGCAGTTACTCGGCGGGATCTCAGCCCCAGCATTTT. J is TRBJ1-5 and V is TRBV6-6; D is uncertain. V was trimmed by 0 bases and J by 6 bases, leaving 9 bases between them. Germline V gene data show CDR1 as MNHNY and CDR2 as SVGAGI (reference sequence). CDR3 size: 14 residues.